Below are 18 T cell receptor beta chains sequenced from a single sample in a study of blood T cell repertoires in COVID-19. TCRdb's table, derived via immunoSEQ multiplex PCR, lists solely in-frame clones and lacks some. This table has tens of thousands of clones, more than 70% appearing once. The sequenced sample was peripheral blood. The receptors derive from a woman between 65 and 79 years old with acute or convalescent COVID-19.

In its sample, this clone was seen a few times. The chain joins TRBV27 to TRBJ2-1; 12 positions match TRBD2. This CDR3 contains 15 residues. After removal of 4 bases from V and 7 bases from J, the junction contained 5 bases not matched to a gene. Germline CDR1 is MNHEY and CDR2 is SMNVEV (reference sequence). CDR3 in amino acids: CASSSTSGSLNEQFF. The CDR3 DNA follows: TGTGCCAGCAGTTCGACTAGCGGGAGTCTTAATGAGCAGTTCTTC.

J is TRBJ1-2 and V is TRBV24-1, with D perhaps TRBD1 (5 bases). The CDR3 consists of 14 residues. Germline V CDR1 and CDR2: KGHDR, SFDVKD. V lost 10 bases, J lost 5 bases, and 19 bases lay in between. CDR3 coding DNA: TGTGCCACGACGAAAGCGGGGGAGGAGTATGGCTACACCTTC. This translates into CATTKAGEEYGYTF.

The genes are TRBV6-5 and TRBJ2-3; TRBD1 might be the D (6 bases). This CDR3 is built from 14 residues. Trimming stripped 5 bases from V and 2 bases from J, with 11 bases between. Germline V gives CDR1 MNHEY, CDR2 SVGAGI. CDR3 residues: CASSRQESTDTQYF. CDR3 DNA sequence: TGTGCCAGCAGTCGACAGGAGTCCACAGATACGCAGTATTTT.

This sequence joins TRBV10-3 and TRBJ2-7, with TRBD1 identical over 7 bases. Germline V gene data show CDR1 as ENHRY and CDR2 as SYGVKD. V lost 7 bases, J lost 3 bases, and 9 bases stayed unmatched. The CDR3 totals 14 residues. This CDR3 reads CAIKRAGGDYEQYV. DNA for the CDR3: TGTGCCATCAAGAGGGCAGGGGGAGACTACGAGCAGTACGTC.

The gene calls are TRBV3-1 (or the pseudogene TRBV3-2) and TRBJ2-2; D ambiguous. Trimming took 1 base from V and 2 from J, leaving 8 bases between them. The CDR3 is 15 amino acids. Germline V lookup: CDR1 LGHDT, CDR2 YNNKEL (reference sequence). Written as DNA, the CDR3 is TGTGCCAGCAGCCAAGCGTCAGGTAACACCGGGGAGCTGTTTTTT. Its translation: CASSQASGNTGELFF.

The genes are TRBV6-5 and TRBJ1-2; TRBD1 aligns across 7 bases. The CDR3 runs to 15 residues. Trimming removed 10 bases from V and 2 bases from J; junction bases left unmatched: 13. Germline values: CDR1 MNHEY, CDR2 SVGAGI. CDR3 protein: CAIIRGRGQNYGYTF. The CDR3 DNA is TGTGCCATCATAAGGGGTAGGGGGCAAAACTATGGCTACACCTTC.

This sequence joins TRBV6-5 and TRBJ1-3; D may be TRBD1 (5 bases). The germline V gene has CDR1 MNHEY and CDR2 SVGAGI. Trimming left V 8 bases short and J 0 bases short, with 14 bases between. This CDR3 has 15 amino acids. CDR3 region: CASRQQLYSGNTIYF. CDR3 nucleotides: TGTGCCAGCCGACAGCAACTTTACTCTGGAAACACCATATATTTT.

This clone has only a few counts. This chain connects TRBV5-1 to TRBJ1-1; a weak D match, TRBD1 (5 bases). Trimming cost V 3 bases and J 2 bases, with 8 bases left between them. CDR1 and CDR2 (germline): SGHRS, YFSETQ. The CDR3 is 13 residues long. The CDR3 coding sequence is TGCGCCAGCAGCTCCAGGGCAAACACTGAAGCTTTCTTT. Protein: CASSSRANTEAFF.

The chain joins TRBV7-8 to TRBJ2-7, with 7 bases matching TRBD1. CDR1 SGHVS and CDR2 FQNEAQ come from the germline V gene. The CDR3 length is 14 residues. Trimming took 4 bases from V and 0 from J; bases not matched to a gene: 3. CDR3 sequence (DNA): TGTGCCAGCAGCTCACAGGGGTTCTCCTACGAGCAGTACGTC. It yields the protein CASSSQGFSYEQYV.

The genes are TRBV19 and TRBJ1-1, with a possible D match to TRBD1 (6 bases). Germline CDR1 and CDR2: LNHDA and SQIVND (reference sequence). V was clipped by 8 bases and J by 0 bases, with 10 bases between them. The CDR3 consists of 13 residues. In DNA form, the CDR3 reads TGTGCCAGTTCGGGGGGCTTGAACACTGAAGCTTTCTTT. Its protein is CASSGGLNTEAFF.

V gene TRBV7-9 combines with J gene TRBJ1-1; TRBD1 might be the D (6 bases). CDR1 is SEHNR, CDR2 FQNEAQ, per germline (reference sequence). Trimming removed 4 bases at V and 7 bases at J, with 19 bases between. This CDR3 is built from 15 residues. The chain's CDR3 is CASSSGTPSVGEAFF. The CDR3 DNA sequence: TGTGCCAGCAGCTCCGGGACACCCTCTGTGGGTGAAGCTTTCTTT.

V and J are TRBV28 and TRBJ1-1; D not certain. The CDR3 consists of 12 residues. The germline V and J ends were trimmed by 2 bases and 3 bases, with 4 bases remaining between them. The germline gives CDR1 MDHEN, CDR2 SYDVKM. CDR3 coding DNA: TGTGCCAGCAGTTTACGGGACACTGAAGCTTTCTTT. Encoded protein: CASSLRDTEAFF.

The DNA for the CDR3 is TGTGCCAGTAGTATAAGGGCAGGGGCAGGCACTGAAGCTTTCTTT. Protein: CASSIRAGAGTEAFF. The chain recombines TRBV19 with TRBJ1-1, with D possibly TRBD1 on 6 matching bases. The CDR3 has 15 residues. Trimming removed 2 bases from V and 4 bases from J, with 14 bases in between. Germline values: CDR1 LNHDA, CDR2 SQIVND (reference sequence). The full variable domain, in which reference TRBV19 and TRBJ1-1 provide the parts outside the CDR3, is DGGITQSPKYLFRKEGQNVTLSCEQNLNHDAMYWYRQDPGQGLRLIYYSQIVNDFQKGDIAEGYSVSREKKESFPLTVTSAQKNPTAFYLCASSIRAGAGTEAFFGQGTRLTVV.

The chain carries TRBV3-1 (or the pseudogene TRBV3-2) and TRBJ1-3; D gene ambiguous. Trimming took 8 bases from V and 16 from J, leaving 21 bases between them. CDR1 is LGHDT, CDR2 YNNKEL, per germline (reference sequence). The CDR3 totals 12 residues. This CDR3 reads CASDLEGHQMYF. In nucleotides, the CDR3 is TGTGCCAGCGACCTTGAGGGCCACCAAATGTATTTT.

The chain recombines TRBV3-1 (or the pseudogene TRBV3-2) with TRBJ2-1; D might be TRBD2 (5 bases). V dropped 1 base and J dropped 3 bases, with 19 bases sitting between them. The CDR3 has 18 residues. CDR1 is LGHDT, CDR2 YNNKEL, per germline (reference sequence). CDR3 coding DNA: TGTGCCAGCAGCCAAGTCCACCTGTCTAGCCTGGACTACAATGAGCAGTTCTTC. Its protein is CASSQVHLSSLDYNEQFF.

This sequence joins TRBV10-1 and TRBJ1-1; no clear D gene. CDR1 and CDR2 (germline): WNHNN, SYGVQD (reference sequence). The CDR3 consists of 13 residues. V lost 0 bases to trimming and J lost 11 bases, with 13 bases between them. The CDR3 DNA is TGCGCCAGCAGTGAGTCATCACGGGTCGGCGCTTTCTTT. It codes for CASSESSRVGAFF.

This rearrangement joins TRBV7-2 to TRBJ1-2, with D perhaps matching TRBD1 (6 bases). The V gene lost 1 base and the J gene lost 2 bases, with 17 bases spanning the gap. Per germline, CDR1 SGHTA and CDR2 FQGNSA. CDR3 length: 17 residues. The CDR3 loop reads CASSLEGSAQGNYGYTF. In DNA form, the CDR3 reads TGTGCCAGCAGCTTAGAGGGCTCTGCGCAGGGGAACTATGGCTACACCTTC.

V and J are TRBV5-6 and TRBJ2-6; no definite D call. V was clipped by 0 bases and J by 0 bases, with 13 bases between them. The CDR3 is 18 amino acids. Germline assignment: CDR1 SGHDT and CDR2 YYEEEE. In nucleotides, the CDR3 is TGTGCCAGCAGCTTGGGCCAGGTCTTAAGCTCTGGGGCCAACGTCCTGACTTTC. This codes for CASSLGQVLSSGANVLTF.